This T cell receptor (beta chain) was recovered during a study of sequential checkpoint blockade in melanoma. Looking at the study overall: First-line arms were nivolumab then ipilimumab, or the reverse, randomized 1:1.

Using immunoSEQ multiplex PCR, the repertoire was profiled, and TCRdb retains in-frame clones only, with some absent. The data show about 35,000 clones, 84% seen once. CDR1 is SGHAT, CDR2 FQNNGV, per germline. CDR3 length: 14 residues. The germline V and J ends were trimmed by 5 bases and 2 bases, with 10 bases remaining between them. Treatment meaning: randomized to nivolumab then ipilimumab (arm A) or the reverse (arm B). The chain carries TRBV11-2 and TRBJ1-5; D is ambiguous. The receptor was derived from a human donor with melanoma. Sequenced here: CD8+ T cells sorted from blood (inferred from file names), sampled from a patient given nivolumab and ipilimumab in sequence. The CDR3 DNA is TGTGCCAGCAGCCCTACAGAAGGCAATCAGCCCCAGCATTTT. It codes for CASSPTEGNQPQHF.